Sequencing of this TCR beta chain was carried out in a study of T cells after yellow fever vaccination. TCRdb analysed the 5' RACE reads with MiXCR anew, one entry per CDR3 protein. The sample carries approximately 260,000 distinct CDR3 sequences, approximately 5.2% recorded once. The germline gives CDR1 SGHTA, CDR2 FQGNSA. The V end was cut by 0 bases, the J end by 4 bases, with 11 bases between. The CDR3 runs to 15 residues. V and J are TRBV7-2 and TRBJ2-3, with D possibly being TRBD2 (5 bases). The sequences come from CD4+ T cells sorted from PBMCs, collected on the day of the yellow fever booster vaccination. This TCR derives from a man aged 18 to 35 who received the YFV17D yellow fever vaccine. DNA for the CDR3: TGTGCCAGCAGCTTAGCCTGGCGGGCTGCAGATACGCAGTATTTT. This gives the protein CASSLAWRAADTQYF.